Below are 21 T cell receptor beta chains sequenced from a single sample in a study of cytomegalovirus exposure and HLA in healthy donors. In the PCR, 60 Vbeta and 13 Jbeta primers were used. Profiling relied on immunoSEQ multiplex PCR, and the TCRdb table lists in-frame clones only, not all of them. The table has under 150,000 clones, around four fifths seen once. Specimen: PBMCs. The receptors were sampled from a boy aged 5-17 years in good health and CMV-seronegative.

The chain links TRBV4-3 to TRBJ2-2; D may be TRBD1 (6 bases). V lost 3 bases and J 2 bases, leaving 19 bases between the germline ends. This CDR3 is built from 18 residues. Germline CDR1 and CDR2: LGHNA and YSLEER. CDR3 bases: TGCGCCAGCAGCCAGAGTTTCCGGGACACCATAAACACCGGGGAGCTGTTTTTT. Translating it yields CASSQSFRDTINTGELFF.

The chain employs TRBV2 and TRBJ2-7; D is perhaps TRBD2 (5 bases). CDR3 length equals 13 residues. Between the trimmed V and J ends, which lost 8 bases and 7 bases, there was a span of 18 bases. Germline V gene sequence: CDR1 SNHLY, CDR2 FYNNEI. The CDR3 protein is CASGLAGPSEQYF. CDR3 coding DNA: TGTGCCAGCGGCCTAGCCGGGCCATCGGAGCAGTACTTC.

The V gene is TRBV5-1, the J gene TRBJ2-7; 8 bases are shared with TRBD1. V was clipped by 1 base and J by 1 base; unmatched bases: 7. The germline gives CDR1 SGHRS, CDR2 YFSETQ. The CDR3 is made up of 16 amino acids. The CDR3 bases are TGCGCCAGCAGCTTGATGACAGGGGACTCATCCTACGAGCAGTACTTC. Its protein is CASSLMTGDSSYEQYF.

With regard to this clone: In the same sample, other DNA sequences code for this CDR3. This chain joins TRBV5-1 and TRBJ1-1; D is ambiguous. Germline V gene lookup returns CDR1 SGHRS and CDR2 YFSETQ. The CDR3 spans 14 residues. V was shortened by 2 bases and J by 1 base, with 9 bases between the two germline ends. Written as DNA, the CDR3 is TGCGCCAGCAGCTTAGATGGAGGGAACACTGAAGCTTTCTTT. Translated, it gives CASSLDGGNTEAFF.

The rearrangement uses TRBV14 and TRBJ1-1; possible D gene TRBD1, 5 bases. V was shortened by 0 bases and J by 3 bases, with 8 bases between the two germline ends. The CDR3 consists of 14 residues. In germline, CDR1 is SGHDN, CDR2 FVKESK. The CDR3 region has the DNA TGTGCCAGCAGCCAAGATTGGGGGGACACTGAAGCTTTCTTT. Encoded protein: CASSQDWGDTEAFF.

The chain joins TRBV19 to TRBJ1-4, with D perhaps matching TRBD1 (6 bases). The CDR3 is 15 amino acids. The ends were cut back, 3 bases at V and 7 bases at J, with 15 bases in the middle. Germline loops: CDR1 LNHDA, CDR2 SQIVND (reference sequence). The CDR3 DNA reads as TGTGCCAGTAGTATCCCTGGGGGCTACGGTGAAAAACTGTTTTTT. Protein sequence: CASSIPGGYGEKLFF. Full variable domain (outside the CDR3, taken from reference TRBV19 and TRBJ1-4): DGGITQSPKYLFRKEGQNVTLSCEQNLNHDAMYWYRQDPGQGLRLIYYSQIVNDFQKGDIAEGYSVSREKKESFPLTVTSAQKNPTAFYLCASSIPGGYGEKLFFGSGTQLSVL.

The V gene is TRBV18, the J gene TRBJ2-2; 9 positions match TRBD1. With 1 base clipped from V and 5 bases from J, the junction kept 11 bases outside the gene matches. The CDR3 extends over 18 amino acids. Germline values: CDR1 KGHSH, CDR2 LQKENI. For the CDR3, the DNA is TGTGCCAGCTCACCACAAAGGGTCGGACAGGGGCGGACCGGGGAGCTGTTTTTT. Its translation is CASSPQRVGQGRTGELFF. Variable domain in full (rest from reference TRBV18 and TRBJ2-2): NAGVMQNPRHLVRRRGQEARLRCSPMKGHSHVYWYRQLPEEGLKFMVYLQKENIIDESGMPKERFSAEFPKEGPSILRIQQVVRGDSAAYFCASSPQRVGQGRTGELFFGEGSRLTVL.

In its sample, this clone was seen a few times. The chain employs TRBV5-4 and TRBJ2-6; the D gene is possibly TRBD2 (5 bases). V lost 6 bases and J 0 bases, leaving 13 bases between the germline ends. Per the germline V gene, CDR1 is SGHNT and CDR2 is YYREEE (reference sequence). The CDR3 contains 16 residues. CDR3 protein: CASTTGLVSGANVLTF. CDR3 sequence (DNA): TGTGCCAGCACCACTGGACTGGTCTCTGGGGCCAACGTCCTGACTTTC.

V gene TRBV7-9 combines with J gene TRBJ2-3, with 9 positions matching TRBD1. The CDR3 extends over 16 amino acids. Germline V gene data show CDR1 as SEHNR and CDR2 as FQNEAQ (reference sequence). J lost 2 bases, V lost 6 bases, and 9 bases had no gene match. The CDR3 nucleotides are TGTGCCAGCAGTGGGGACAGGGCGATACTCACAGATACGCAGTATTTT. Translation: CASSGDRAILTDTQYF.

CDR3 sequence reads: CASSIPGYRYGQYF. The CDR3 nucleotides are TGTGCCAGTAGTATTCCGGGATACAGATACGGGCAGTATTTT. The chain recombines TRBV19 with TRBJ2-3; maybe TRBD2 (5 bases). The CDR3 consists of 14 residues. V shed 3 bases and J shed 11 bases, with 18 bases lying between them. CDR1 and CDR2 from the germline V gene are LNHDA and SQIVND (reference sequence).

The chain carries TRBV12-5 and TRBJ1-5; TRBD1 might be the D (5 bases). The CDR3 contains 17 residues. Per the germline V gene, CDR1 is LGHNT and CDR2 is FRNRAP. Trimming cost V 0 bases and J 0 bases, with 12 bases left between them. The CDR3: CASGLVLGGVSNQPQHF. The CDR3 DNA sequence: TGTGCTAGTGGTTTGGTATTAGGAGGGGTTAGCAATCAGCCCCAGCATTTT.

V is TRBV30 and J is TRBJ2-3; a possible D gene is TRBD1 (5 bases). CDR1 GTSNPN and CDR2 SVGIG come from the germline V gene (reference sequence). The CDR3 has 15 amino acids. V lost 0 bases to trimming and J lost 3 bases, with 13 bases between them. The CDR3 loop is CAWSVGVDQTDTQYF. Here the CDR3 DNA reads TGTGCCTGGAGTGTAGGGGTGGATCAAACAGATACGCAGTATTTT.

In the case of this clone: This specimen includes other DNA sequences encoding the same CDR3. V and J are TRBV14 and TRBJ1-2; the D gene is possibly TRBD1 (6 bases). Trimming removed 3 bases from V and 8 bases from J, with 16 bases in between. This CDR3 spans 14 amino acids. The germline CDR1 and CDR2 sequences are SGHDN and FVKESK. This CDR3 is CASSQEQGFGGYTF. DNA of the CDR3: TGTGCCAGCAGCCAGGAACAGGGTTTTGGCGGCTACACCTTC.

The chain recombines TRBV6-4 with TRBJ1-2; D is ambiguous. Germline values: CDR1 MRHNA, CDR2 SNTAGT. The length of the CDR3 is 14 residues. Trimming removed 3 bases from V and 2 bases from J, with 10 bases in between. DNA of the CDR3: TGTGCCAGCAGTGAACCGGGGTCGAACTATGGCTACACCTTC. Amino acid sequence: CASSEPGSNYGYTF.

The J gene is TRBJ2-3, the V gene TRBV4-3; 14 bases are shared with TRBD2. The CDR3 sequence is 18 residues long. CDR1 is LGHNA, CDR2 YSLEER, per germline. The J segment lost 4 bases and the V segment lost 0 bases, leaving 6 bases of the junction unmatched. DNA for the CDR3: TGCGCCAGCAGCCAAGAGAGCGGGACTAGCGGGAGTTCAGATACGCAGTATTTT. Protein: CASSQESGTSGSSDTQYF.

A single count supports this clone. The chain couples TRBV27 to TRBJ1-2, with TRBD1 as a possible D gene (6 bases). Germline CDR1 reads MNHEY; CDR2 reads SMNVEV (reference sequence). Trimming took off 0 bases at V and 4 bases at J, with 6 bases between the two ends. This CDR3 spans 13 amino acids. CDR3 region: CASSLSDSYGYTF. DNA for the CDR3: TGTGCCAGCAGTTTATCGGACAGCTATGGCTACACCTTC.

CDR3 loop: CASSQDRLAGNTGELFF. The CDR3 DNA reads TGTGCCAGCAGCCAAGATCGGCTAGCGGGTAACACCGGGGAGCTGTTTTTT. J is TRBJ2-2 and V is TRBV14; the match to TRBD2 covers 8 bases. Losses at the gene ends were 0 bases for V and 2 bases for J; bases not matched to a gene: 5. CDR1 is SGHDN and CDR2 is FVKESK in the germline V gene. The CDR3 runs to 17 residues.

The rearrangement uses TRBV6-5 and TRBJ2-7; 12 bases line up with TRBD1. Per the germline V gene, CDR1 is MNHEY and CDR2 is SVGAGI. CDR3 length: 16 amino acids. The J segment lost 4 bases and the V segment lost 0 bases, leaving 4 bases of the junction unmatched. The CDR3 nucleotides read TGTGCCAGCAGTTACTCGCAGGGACAGGGGGCTTACGAGCAGTACTTC. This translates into CASSYSQGQGAYEQYF.

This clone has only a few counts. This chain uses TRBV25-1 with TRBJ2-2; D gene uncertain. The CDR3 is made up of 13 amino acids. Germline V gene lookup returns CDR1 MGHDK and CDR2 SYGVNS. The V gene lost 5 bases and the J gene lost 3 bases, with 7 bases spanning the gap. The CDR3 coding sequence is TGTGCCAGCAGTTATATCGACACCGGGGAGCTGTTTTTT. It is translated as CASSYIDTGELFF.

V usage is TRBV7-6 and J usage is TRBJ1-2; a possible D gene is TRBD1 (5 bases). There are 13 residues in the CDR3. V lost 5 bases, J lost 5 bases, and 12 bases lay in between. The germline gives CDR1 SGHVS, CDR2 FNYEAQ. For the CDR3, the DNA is TGTGCCAGCAGCGCCAGGGACTTTTATGGCTACACCTTC. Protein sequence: CASSARDFYGYTF.

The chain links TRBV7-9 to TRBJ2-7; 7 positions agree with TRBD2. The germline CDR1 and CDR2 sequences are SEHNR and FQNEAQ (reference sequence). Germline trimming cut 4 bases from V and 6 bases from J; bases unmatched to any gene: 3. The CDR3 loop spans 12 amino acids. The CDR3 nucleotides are TGTGCCAGCAGCTCTCTAGCGGCCGAGCAGTACTTC. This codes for CASSSLAAEQYF.